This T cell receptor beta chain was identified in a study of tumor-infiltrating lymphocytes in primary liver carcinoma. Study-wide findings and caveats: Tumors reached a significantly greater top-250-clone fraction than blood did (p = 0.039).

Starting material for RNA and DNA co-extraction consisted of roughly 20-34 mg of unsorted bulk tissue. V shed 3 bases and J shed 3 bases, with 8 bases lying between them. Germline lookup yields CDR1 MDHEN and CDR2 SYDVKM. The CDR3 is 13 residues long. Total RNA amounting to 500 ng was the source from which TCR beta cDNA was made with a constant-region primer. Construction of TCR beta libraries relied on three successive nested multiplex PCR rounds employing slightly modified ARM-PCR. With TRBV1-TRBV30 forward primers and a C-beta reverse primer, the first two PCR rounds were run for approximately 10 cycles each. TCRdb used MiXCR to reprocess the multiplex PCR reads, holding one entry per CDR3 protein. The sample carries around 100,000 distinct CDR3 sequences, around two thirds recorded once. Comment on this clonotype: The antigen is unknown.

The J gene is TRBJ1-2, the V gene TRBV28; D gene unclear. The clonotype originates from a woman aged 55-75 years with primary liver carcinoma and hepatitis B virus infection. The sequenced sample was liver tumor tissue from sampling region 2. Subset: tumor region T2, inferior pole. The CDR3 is CASSFGHDYGYTF. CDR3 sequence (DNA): TGTGCCAGCAGTTTCGGGCACGACTATGGCTACACCTTC.